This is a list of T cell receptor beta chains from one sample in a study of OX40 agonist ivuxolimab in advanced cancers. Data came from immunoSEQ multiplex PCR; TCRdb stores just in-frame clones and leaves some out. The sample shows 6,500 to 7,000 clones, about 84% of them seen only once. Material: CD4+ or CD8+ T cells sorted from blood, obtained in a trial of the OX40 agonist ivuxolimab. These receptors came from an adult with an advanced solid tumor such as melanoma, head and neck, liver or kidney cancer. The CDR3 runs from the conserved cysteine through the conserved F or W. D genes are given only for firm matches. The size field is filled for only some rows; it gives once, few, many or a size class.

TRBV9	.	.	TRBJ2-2	CASSDGGTLKGAGELFF	TGTGCCAGCAGCGACGGGGGGACACTGAAAGGAGCCGGGGAGCTGTTTTTT
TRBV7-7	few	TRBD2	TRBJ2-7	CASSLGTSRVGVGVDYEQYF	TGTGCCAGCAGCTTAGGGACTAGTAGGGTCGGAGTTGGGGTTGACTACGAGCAGTACTTC
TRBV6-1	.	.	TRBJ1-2	CASKKRGRHGYTF	TGTGCCAGCAAAAAGCGGGGGCGACATGGCTACACCTTC
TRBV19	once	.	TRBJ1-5	CASSIPGVNQPQHF	TGTGCCAGTAGTATCCCCGGGGTAAATCAGCCCCAGCATTTT
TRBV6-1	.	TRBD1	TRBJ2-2	CASRTDRVNTGELFF	TGTGCCAGCAGGACAGACAGGGTGAACACCGGGGAGCTGTTTTTT
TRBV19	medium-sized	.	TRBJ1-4	CASSIDRTVGEKLFF	TGTGCCAGTAGTATTGACAGGACCGTTGGGGAAAAACTGTTTTTT
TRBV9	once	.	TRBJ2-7	CASSAGNSYEQYF	TGTGCCAGCAGCGCCGGGAACTCCTACGAGCAGTACTTC
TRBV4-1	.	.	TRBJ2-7	CASSQAGDDEQYF	TGCGCCAGCAGCCAAGCAGGAGACGACGAGCAGTACTTC
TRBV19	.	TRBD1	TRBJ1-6	CASSYMDRGDSPLHF	TGTGCCAGTAGTTATATGGACAGGGGCGATTCACCCCTCCACTTT
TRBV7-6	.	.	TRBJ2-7	CASSLGGSAPIPYEQYF	TGTGCCAGCAGCTTAGGAGGGTCAGCGCCGATCCCCTACGAGCAGTACTTC
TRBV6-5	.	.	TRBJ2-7	CASSYSEAVEQYF	TGTGCCAGCAGTTACTCGGAAGCGGTCGAGCAGTACTTC
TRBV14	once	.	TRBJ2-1	CASSHRAPYNEQFF	TGTGCCAGCAGCCACCGGGCCCCCTACAATGAGCAGTTCTTC
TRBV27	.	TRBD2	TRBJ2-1	CASRYNGLAGGNEQFF	TGTGCCAGCAGATACAATGGACTAGCGGGGGGAAATGAGCAGTTCTTC
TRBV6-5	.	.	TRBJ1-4	CASSYSRFNEKLFF	TGTGCCAGCAGTTACTCGAGATTTAATGAAAAACTGTTTTTT
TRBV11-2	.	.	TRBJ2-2	CASSLRELIPGELFF	TGTGCCAGCAGCTTGAGGGAATTAATCCCCGGGGAGCTGTTTTTT
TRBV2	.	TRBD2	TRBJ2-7	CASSLTSGVSYEQYF	TGTGCCAGCAGTCTGACTAGCGGGGTCTCCTACGAGCAGTACTTC
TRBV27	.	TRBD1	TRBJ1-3	CASSSAGGAGNTIYF	TGTGCCAGCAGTTCCGCAGGGGGCGCGGGAAACACCATATATTTT
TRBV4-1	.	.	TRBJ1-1	CASSQDTPSVITEAFF	TGCGCCAGCAGCCAAGATACCCCCTCCGTTATCACTGAAGCTTTCTTT
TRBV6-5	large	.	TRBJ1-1	CASLSRGSRTEAFF	TGTGCCAGCCTCTCAAGGGGTTCTCGGACTGAAGCTTTCTTT
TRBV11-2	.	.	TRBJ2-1	CASSKQGSGNEQFF	TGTGCCAGCAGCAAACAGGGTTCGGGCAATGAGCAGTTCTTC
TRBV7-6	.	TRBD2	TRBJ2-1	CASSLRGNHNEQFF	TGTGCCAGCAGTCTGCGGGGGAACCACAATGAGCAGTTCTTC
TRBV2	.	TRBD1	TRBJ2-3	CASRNTFRDSALTDTQYF	TGTGCCAGCAGAAACACCTTTAGGGACAGCGCCCTCACAGATACGCAGTATTTT
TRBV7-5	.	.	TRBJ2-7	CASSLGTSRVGVGVDYEQYF	TGTGCCAGCAGCTTAGGGACTAGTAGGGTCGGAGTTGGGGTTGACTACGAGCAGTACTTC
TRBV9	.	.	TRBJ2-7	CASSGSEYEQYF	TGTGCCAGCAGCGGCTCTGAGTACGAGCAGTACTTC
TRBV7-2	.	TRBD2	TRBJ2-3	CASSLVKLAAHLDTQYF	TGTGCCAGCAGCTTAGTGAAGCTAGCGGCACACTTGGATACGCAGTATTTT
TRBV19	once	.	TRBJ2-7	CASTHTGYPTGEQYF	TGTGCCAGTACCCACACGGGGTACCCTACGGGGGAGCAGTACTTC
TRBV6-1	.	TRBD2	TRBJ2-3	CASSEAAGGPDTQYF	TGTGCCAGCAGTGAAGCGGCGGGGGGGCCAGATACGCAGTATTTT
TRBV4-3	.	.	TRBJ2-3	CASSQDRNTQYF	TGCGCCAGCAGCCAAGACCGAAATACGCAGTATTTT
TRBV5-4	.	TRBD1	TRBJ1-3	CASSSDRGTGNTIYF	TGTGCCAGCAGCTCCGACAGGGGAACTGGAAACACCATATATTTT
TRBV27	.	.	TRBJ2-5	CASSFGGPGETQYF	TGTGCCAGCAGTTTTGGGGGGCCGGGAGAGACCCAGTACTTC